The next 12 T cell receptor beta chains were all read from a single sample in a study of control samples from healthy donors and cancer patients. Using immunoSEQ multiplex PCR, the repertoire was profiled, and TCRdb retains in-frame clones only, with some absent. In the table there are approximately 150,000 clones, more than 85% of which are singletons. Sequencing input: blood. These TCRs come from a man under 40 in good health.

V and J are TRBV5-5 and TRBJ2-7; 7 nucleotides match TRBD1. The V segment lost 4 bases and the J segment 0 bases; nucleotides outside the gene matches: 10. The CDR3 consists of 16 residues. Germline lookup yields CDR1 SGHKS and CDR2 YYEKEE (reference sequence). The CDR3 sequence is CASSTRQGSSSYEQYF. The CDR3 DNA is TGTGCCAGCAGCACTAGACAGGGTTCAAGCTCCTACGAGCAGTACTTC.

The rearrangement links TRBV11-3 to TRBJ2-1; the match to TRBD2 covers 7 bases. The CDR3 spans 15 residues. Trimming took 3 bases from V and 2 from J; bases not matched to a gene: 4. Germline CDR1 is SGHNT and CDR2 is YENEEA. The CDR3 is CASSFRGDTYNEQFF. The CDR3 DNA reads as TGTGCCAGCAGCTTCCGGGGGGATACCTACAATGAGCAGTTCTTC.

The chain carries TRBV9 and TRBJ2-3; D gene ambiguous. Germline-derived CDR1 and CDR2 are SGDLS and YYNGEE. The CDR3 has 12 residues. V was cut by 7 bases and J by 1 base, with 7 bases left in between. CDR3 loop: CASGGGTDTQYF. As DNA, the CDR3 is TGTGCCAGCGGTGGGGGCACAGATACGCAGTATTTT.

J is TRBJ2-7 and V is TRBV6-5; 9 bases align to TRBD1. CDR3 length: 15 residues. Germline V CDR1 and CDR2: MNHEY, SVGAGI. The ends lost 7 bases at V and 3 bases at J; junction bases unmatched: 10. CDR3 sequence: CASTSGGQGLYEQYF. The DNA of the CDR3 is TGTGCCAGCACTTCGGGGGGACAGGGCCTCTACGAGCAGTACTTC.

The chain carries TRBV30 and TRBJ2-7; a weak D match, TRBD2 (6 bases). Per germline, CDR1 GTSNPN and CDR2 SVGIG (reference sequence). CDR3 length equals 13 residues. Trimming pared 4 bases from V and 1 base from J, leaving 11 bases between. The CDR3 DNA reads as TGTGCCTGGACGTCCGGGGGATCCTACGAGCAGTACTTC. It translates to CAWTSGGSYEQYF.

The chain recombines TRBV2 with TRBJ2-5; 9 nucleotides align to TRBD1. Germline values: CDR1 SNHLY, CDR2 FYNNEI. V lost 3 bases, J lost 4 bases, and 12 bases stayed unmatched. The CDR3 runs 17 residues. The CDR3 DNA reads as TGTGCCAGCAGTGAGTGGCTGATTGGGACAGGGAGAGAGACCCAGTACTTC. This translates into CASSEWLIGTGRETQYF.

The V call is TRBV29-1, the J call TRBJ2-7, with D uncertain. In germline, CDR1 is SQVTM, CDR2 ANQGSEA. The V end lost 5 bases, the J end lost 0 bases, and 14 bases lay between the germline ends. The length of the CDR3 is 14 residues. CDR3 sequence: CSVRKEPSSYEQYF. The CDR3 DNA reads TGCAGCGTTCGGAAGGAACCCTCCTCCTACGAGCAGTACTTC.

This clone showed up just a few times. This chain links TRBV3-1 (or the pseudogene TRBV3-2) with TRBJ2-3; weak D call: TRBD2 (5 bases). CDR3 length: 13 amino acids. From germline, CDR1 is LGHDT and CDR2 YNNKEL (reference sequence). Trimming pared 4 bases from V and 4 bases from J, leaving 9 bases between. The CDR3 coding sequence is TGTGCCAGCAGCCCTTGGCGGGCAGATACGCAGTATTTT. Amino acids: CASSPWRADTQYF.

The CDR3 here is CASRGQSYEQYF. The CDR3 nucleotides read TGTGCCAGCAGAGGACAGTCCTACGAGCAGTACTTC. V gene TRBV6-5 combines with J gene TRBJ2-7, with D perhaps matching TRBD1 (6 bases). There are 12 residues in the CDR3. V was trimmed by 6 bases and J by 1 base, leaving 7 bases between them. CDR1 is MNHEY, CDR2 SVGAGI, per germline.

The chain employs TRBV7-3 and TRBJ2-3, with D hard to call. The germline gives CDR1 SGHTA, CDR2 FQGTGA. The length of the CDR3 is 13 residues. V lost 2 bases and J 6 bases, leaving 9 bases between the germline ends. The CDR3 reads CASSLEYTDTQYF. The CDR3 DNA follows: TGTGCCAGCAGCTTAGAGTATACTGATACGCAGTATTTT.

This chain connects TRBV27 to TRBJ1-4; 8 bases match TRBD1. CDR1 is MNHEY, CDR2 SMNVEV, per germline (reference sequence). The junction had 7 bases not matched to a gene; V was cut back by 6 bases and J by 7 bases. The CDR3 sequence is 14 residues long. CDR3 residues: CASSQTGVGEKLFF. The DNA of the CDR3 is TGTGCCAGCAGCCAGACAGGGGTTGGTGAAAAACTGTTTTTT.

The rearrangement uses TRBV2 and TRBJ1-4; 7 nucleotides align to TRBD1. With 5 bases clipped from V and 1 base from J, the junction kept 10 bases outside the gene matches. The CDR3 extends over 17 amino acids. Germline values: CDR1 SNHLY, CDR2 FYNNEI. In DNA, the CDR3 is TGTGCCAGCAGTTGGTCGTCAGGGGGGAAAACTAATGAAAAACTGTTTTTT. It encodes CASSWSSGGKTNEKLFF.